These T cell receptor beta chains were read from a single sample in a study of cytomegalovirus exposure and HLA in healthy donors. TCRdb's copy holds only in-frame clones and misses some; the assay was immunoSEQ multiplex PCR. The table shows around 95,000 clones, with around 85% occurring only once. The sequenced sample was PBMCs. All receptors come from a man between 18 and 29 years old in good health and CMV-seropositive. Both conserved end residues are part of each CDR3. The order of the fields is CDR3 length, V gene, D gene, clone size, J gene, CDR3 DNA, CDR3 protein. A D gene is named only where the DNA matches it firmly. Expanded clones are given a class, and other clones once, few, many or no size at all.

CDR3 length: 14
V gene: TRBV27
D gene: NA
clone size: NA
J gene: TRBJ1-1
CDR3 DNA: TGTGCCAGCAGTTTAGGCGGGTTGAACACTGAAGCTTTCTTT
CDR3 protein: CASSLGGLNTEAFF

CDR3 length: 15
V gene: TRBV7-3
D gene: NA
clone size: NA
J gene: TRBJ1-1
CDR3 DNA: TGTGCCAGCAGCTTAGAGGCGGGAATCAACACTGAAGCTTTCTTT
CDR3 protein: CASSLEAGINTEAFF

CDR3 length: 16
V gene: TRBV5-4
D gene: TRBD2
clone size: NA
J gene: TRBJ2-3
CDR3 DNA: TGTGCCAGCAGCTTGTCAGGCGGGAGGCGCACAGATACGCAGTATTTT
CDR3 protein: CASSLSGGRRTDTQYF

CDR3 length: 14
V gene: TRBV6-5
D gene: NA
clone size: NA
J gene: TRBJ2-1
CDR3 DNA: TGTGCCAGCAGTTACTCACAGGGAAACAATGAGCAGTTCTTC
CDR3 protein: CASSYSQGNNEQFF

CDR3 length: 15
V gene: TRBV6-5
D gene: NA
clone size: once
J gene: TRBJ2-1
CDR3 DNA: TGTGCCAGCAGTTACTCGAGGGGGGGGGCGAATGAGCAGTTCTTC
CDR3 protein: CASSYSRGGANEQFF

CDR3 length: 11
V gene: TRBV28
D gene: NA
clone size: few
J gene: TRBJ1-5
CDR3 DNA: TGTGCCAGCGGAGCAAATCAGCCCCAGCATTTT
CDR3 protein: CASGANQPQHF

CDR3 length: 15
V gene: TRBV18
D gene: TRBD1
clone size: NA
J gene: TRBJ2-5
CDR3 DNA: TGTGCCAGCTCACCACCGGGACAGCGACAAGAGACCCAGTACTTC
CDR3 protein: CASSPPGQRQETQYF

CDR3 length: 15
V gene: TRBV6-6
D gene: NA
clone size: NA
J gene: TRBJ2-1
CDR3 DNA: TGTGCCAGCAGTACCGTTGAGGCAGAGAGCGATGAGCAGTTCTTC
CDR3 protein: CASSTVEAESDEQFF

CDR3 length: 13
V gene: TRBV2
D gene: TRBD1
clone size: NA
J gene: TRBJ2-7
CDR3 DNA: TGTGCCAGCAGAGGGACAGTCTCCTACGAGCAGTACTTC
CDR3 protein: CASRGTVSYEQYF

CDR3 length: 16
V gene: TRBV18
D gene: TRBD2
clone size: NA
J gene: TRBJ2-7
CDR3 DNA: TGTGCCAGCTCACCGGGGGGACTAGCGGGAGCCAGCGAGCAGTACTTC
CDR3 protein: CASSPGGLAGASEQYF

CDR3 length: 14
V gene: TRBV9
D gene: NA
clone size: NA
J gene: TRBJ1-2
CDR3 DNA: TGTGCCAGCAGCGTAGGTGCGGGGAACTATGGCTACACCTTC
CDR3 protein: CASSVGAGNYGYTF

CDR3 length: 13
V gene: TRBV13
D gene: NA
clone size: NA
J gene: TRBJ2-7
CDR3 DNA: TGTGCCAGCAGCTTAGGGGCCACCTACGAGCAGTACTTC
CDR3 protein: CASSLGATYEQYF

CDR3 length: 16
V gene: TRBV5-1
D gene: TRBD2
clone size: NA
J gene: TRBJ2-1
CDR3 DNA: TGCGCCAGCAGCTTGGGGGGGACTAGCGGGAGCAATGAGCAGTTCTTC
CDR3 protein: CASSLGGTSGSNEQFF

CDR3 length: 14
V gene: TRBV6-1
D gene: TRBD1
clone size: NA
J gene: TRBJ2-7
CDR3 DNA: TGTGCCAGCACCCAGGGGGCGCTATTCGACGAGCAGTACTTC
CDR3 protein: CASTQGALFDEQYF

CDR3 length: 10
V gene: TRBV29-1
D gene: NA
clone size: NA
J gene: TRBJ2-1
CDR3 DNA: TGCAGCGTTGTACTAGGACAGCAGTTCTTC
CDR3 protein: CSVVLGQQFF

CDR3 length: 15
V gene: TRBV11-2
D gene: TRBD2
clone size: NA
J gene: TRBJ2-1
CDR3 DNA: TGTGCCAGCAGCTTTACTACTAGCGGACAGCCTGAGCAGTTCTTC
CDR3 protein: CASSFTTSGQPEQFF

CDR3 length: 21
V gene: TRBV9
D gene: TRBD2
clone size: NA
J gene: TRBJ2-1
CDR3 DNA: TGTGCCAGCAGCTTTCGACTTCCGGGACTAGCGGGGGAGAGCTCCTACAATGAGCAGTTCTTC
CDR3 protein: CASSFRLPGLAGESSYNEQFF

CDR3 length: 18
V gene: TRBV5-1
D gene: NA
clone size: once
J gene: TRBJ2-2
CDR3 DNA: TGCGCCAGCAGCCAAGCACCAATCTCGTGGGCGACCACCGGGGAGCTGTTTTTT
CDR3 protein: CASSQAPISWATTGELFF

CDR3 length: 17
V gene: TRBV7-6
D gene: TRBD2
clone size: NA
J gene: TRBJ2-2
CDR3 DNA: TGTGCCAGCAGCTCGGGACTAGCGGGAGGTCCGTTCGGGGAGCTGTTTTTT
CDR3 protein: CASSSGLAGGPFGELFF

CDR3 length: 16
V gene: TRBV5-1
D gene: NA
clone size: NA
J gene: TRBJ2-7
CDR3 DNA: TGCGCCAGCAGCTTAACTATAGGCTTTAGGCCCTACGAGCAGTACTTC
CDR3 protein: CASSLTIGFRPYEQYF

CDR3 length: 14
V gene: TRBV28
D gene: NA
clone size: many
J gene: TRBJ1-1
CDR3 DNA: TGTGCCAGCAGTTACTATTCCGGGGGTACTGAAGCTTTCTTT
CDR3 protein: CASSYYSGGTEAFF

CDR3 length: 13
V gene: TRBV5-5
D gene: TRBD1
clone size: NA
J gene: TRBJ2-1
CDR3 DNA: TGTGCCAGCACCTTCTCACAGGGGAATGAGCAGTTCTTC
CDR3 protein: CASTFSQGNEQFF

CDR3 length: 14
V gene: TRBV9
D gene: NA
clone size: NA
J gene: TRBJ2-7
CDR3 DNA: TGTGCCAGCAGCGTCGAACTCCACTCCTACGAGCAGTACTTC
CDR3 protein: CASSVELHSYEQYF

CDR3 length: 15
V gene: TRBV6-5
D gene: TRBD1
clone size: once
J gene: TRBJ1-4
CDR3 DNA: TGTGCCAGCAGCAGACAGGGCGGGGTAGCTGAAAAACTGTTTTTT
CDR3 protein: CASSRQGGVAEKLFF

CDR3 length: 14
V gene: TRBV2
D gene: NA
clone size: NA
J gene: TRBJ2-7
CDR3 DNA: TGTGCCAGCAGTGCCAGGGAAGGGGCCTACGAGCAGTACTTC
CDR3 protein: CASSAREGAYEQYF

CDR3 length: 11
V gene: TRBV20-1
D gene: NA
clone size: NA
J gene: TRBJ1-5
CDR3 DNA: TGCAGTGCTTCTCCGGATCAGCCCCAGCATTTT
CDR3 protein: CSASPDQPQHF

CDR3 length: 11
V gene: TRBV6-1
D gene: NA
clone size: NA
J gene: TRBJ1-3
CDR3 DNA: TGTGCCAGCAGTCTTAGTGCCACCATATATTTT
CDR3 protein: CASSLSATIYF